These 28 T cell receptor beta chains were all obtained from the same sample, sequenced in a study of cytomegalovirus exposure and HLA in healthy donors. Vbeta (60) and Jbeta (13) primers were used in the PCR. TCRdb's copy holds only in-frame clones and misses some; the assay was immunoSEQ multiplex PCR. The top ten clones hold roughly 2.5% of a sample with 150,000 to 200,000 clones, approximately 72% of them seen once. Input material: PBMCs. Receptor source: a human donor in good health.

The chain is built from TRBV27 and TRBJ2-1; TRBD1 agrees at 8 bases. Trimming at V came to 3 bases and at J to 12 bases, leaving 7 bases not matched to a gene. The CDR3 loop spans 13 amino acids. Germline values: CDR1 MNHEY, CDR2 SMNVEV (reference sequence). CDR3 DNA sequence: TGTGCCAGCAGTTTGAGCTCAGGGACAGGGCAGTTCTTC. Translated: CASSLSSGTGQFF.

The chain has TRBV6-5 and TRBJ2-5, with 8 bases matching TRBD1. The CDR3 has 16 residues. The germline V gene encodes CDR1 MNHEY and CDR2 SVGAGI. The V gene end was trimmed by 0 bases and the J gene end by 2 bases; junction bases not matched to a gene: 5. The CDR3 reads CASSYSVTGDQETQYF. The CDR3 DNA sequence: TGTGCCAGCAGTTACTCGGTGACAGGGGATCAAGAGACCCAGTACTTC.

The genes are TRBV7-9 and TRBJ1-3, with D unclear. This CDR3 is 15 amino acids long. V lost 3 bases and J 4 bases, leaving 13 bases between the germline ends. Germline V gene lookup returns CDR1 SEHNR and CDR2 FQNEAQ (reference sequence). As DNA, the CDR3 is TGTGCCAGCAGCTTTCCTCGGAGGATCGGAAACACCATATATTTT. Translation: CASSFPRRIGNTIYF.

The DNA for the CDR3 is TGTGCCAGCAGGCGGGACTCTTTCTCCTACAATGAGCAGTTCTTC. Translation: CASRRDSFSYNEQFF. The chain employs TRBV27 and TRBJ2-1, with D perhaps matching TRBD2 (6 bases). CDR3 length: 15 residues. Trimming cost V 6 bases and J 0 bases, with 12 bases left between them. Germline-derived CDR1 and CDR2 are MNHEY and SMNVEV (reference sequence).

The chain couples TRBV12-5 to TRBJ1-1; 9 bases are shared with TRBD1. The CDR3 loop spans 14 amino acids. V lost 7 bases, J lost 6 bases, and 9 bases stayed unmatched. Per the germline V gene, CDR1 is LGHNT and CDR2 is FRNRAP. CDR3 residues: CASDRRDRVSEAFF. The CDR3 DNA reads TGTGCTAGTGACCGCCGGGACAGGGTGTCTGAAGCTTTCTTT.

The V gene is TRBV5-4, the J gene TRBJ2-7, with D maybe TRBD2 (7 bases). This CDR3 region has 16 residues. Trimming took 4 bases from V and 3 from J, leaving 20 bases between them. Per the germline V gene, CDR1 is SGHNT and CDR2 is YYREEE (reference sequence). In nucleotides, the CDR3 is TGTGCCAGCAGCCGAGCAGGGGAGGGGCGATACTACGAGCAGTACTTC. It codes for CASSRAGEGRYYEQYF.

This sequence joins TRBV9 and TRBJ2-6; maybe TRBD1 (5 bases). The CDR3 consists of 19 residues. V was pared by 0 bases and J by 3 bases, with 19 bases between. Germline CDR1 and CDR2: SGDLS and YYNGEE. The CDR3 nucleotides read TGTGCCAGCAGCGTAGCTACTTCAGGGTCCTCTTTTGGGGCCAACGTCCTGACTTTC. This sequence encodes CASSVATSGSSFGANVLTF.

The sample holds a few counts of this clone. The J gene is TRBJ1-5, the V gene TRBV4-1; weak D call: TRBD1 (5 bases). Trimming left V 0 bases short and J 11 bases short, with 17 bases between. CDR3 length equals 15 residues. Per germline, CDR1 MGHRA and CDR2 YSYEKL. Here the CDR3 DNA reads TGCGCCAGCAGCCAAGAGAACAGCCCCGCGGGGGCCCAGCATTTT. Translating gives CASSQENSPAGAQHF.

Worth noting for this clone: Other DNA sequences in this specimen translate into the identical CDR3. The J gene is TRBJ2-7, the V gene TRBV29-1; no firm D call. V lost 6 bases, J lost 6 bases, and 15 bases lay in between. The germline gives CDR1 SQVTM, CDR2 ANQGSEA. CDR3 length equals 12 residues. CDR3 nucleotide sequence: TGCAGCGTACTCTCGCCTACGGGCGAGCAGTACTTC. The encoded protein is CSVLSPTGEQYF.

This clone came up a few times. The chain employs TRBV18 and TRBJ1-3; D unresolved. Germline lookup yields CDR1 KGHSH and CDR2 LQKENI. V lost 6 bases and J 0 bases, leaving 12 bases between the germline ends. The CDR3 has 15 amino acids. CDR3 DNA: TGTGCCAGCTCCGAGCGCGGATCCTCTGGAAACACCATATATTTT. Translated: CASSERGSSGNTIYF.

The rearrangement joins TRBV5-4 to TRBJ1-1, with 10 nucleotides matching TRBD1. This CDR3 is 15 amino acids long. Germline values: CDR1 SGHNT, CDR2 YYREEE (reference sequence). V dropped 1 base and J dropped 6; count of bases not matched to a gene: 6. CDR3 sequence reads: CASSLSGTGVSEAFF. CDR3 bases: TGTGCCAGCAGCTTGTCTGGGACAGGGGTTTCTGAAGCTTTCTTT.

The gene calls are TRBV6-1 and TRBJ2-7; no firm D call. The CDR3 covers 15 residues. Trimming removed 3 bases at V and 4 bases at J, with 16 bases between. The germline V gene encodes CDR1 MNHNS and CDR2 SASEGT. The CDR3 nucleotides read TGTGCCAGCAGTGACACACTAAATTATGGGTACGAGCAGTACTTC. Translating it yields CASSDTLNYGYEQYF.

A word on this clone: At one end the junction does not follow the germline gene, possibly because of a read error. The chain recombines TRBV13 with TRBJ2-7, with TRBD1 matching over 10 bases. Germline assignment: CDR1 PRHDT and CDR2 FYEKMQ (reference sequence). The CDR3 consists of 13 residues. The CDR3 is CASSSRDRGAVDF. As DNA, the CDR3 is TGTGCCAGCAGCTCCCGGGACAGGGGAGCAGTAGACTTC.

This rearrangement joins TRBV6-5 to TRBJ1-3; D remains unclear. CDR3 length: 15 amino acids. CDR1 is MNHEY, CDR2 SVGAGI, per germline. Trimming pared 4 bases from V and 0 bases from J, leaving 10 bases between. Here the CDR3 DNA reads TGTGCCAGCAGTTTATACCCGGGCTCTGGAAACACCATATATTTT. Its protein product is CASSLYPGSGNTIYF.

The genes are TRBV13 and TRBJ2-5, with D unresolved. This CDR3 spans 14 amino acids. CDR1 is PRHDT and CDR2 is FYEKMQ in the germline V gene (reference sequence). With 5 bases removed from V and 4 bases from J, the gap between germline ends came to 14 bases. The CDR3 is CASSPSFVRETQYF. As DNA, the CDR3 is TGTGCCAGCAGCCCTTCCTTCGTGAGAGAGACCCAGTACTTC.

The V and J genes are TRBV2 and TRBJ2-7; 10 positions agree with TRBD1. The CDR3 is made up of 14 amino acids. V was clipped by 5 bases and J by 7 bases; unmatched bases: 8. Germline CDR1 SNHLY, CDR2 FYNNEI. The CDR3 is CASSRDRGFGEQYF. The CDR3 DNA sequence: TGTGCCAGCAGTCGGGACAGGGGCTTTGGGGAGCAGTACTTC.

The chain recombines TRBV9 with TRBJ1-6; tentatively, D is TRBD1 (5 bases). This CDR3 has 14 amino acids. Trimming left V 0 bases short and J 5 bases short, with 6 bases between. Germline V gives CDR1 SGDLS, CDR2 YYNGEE. CDR3 loop: CASSVEGDNSPLHF. In nucleotides, the CDR3 is TGTGCCAGCAGCGTAGAAGGGGATAATTCACCCCTCCACTTT.

This chain uses TRBV6-6 with TRBJ1-1; no clear D gene. The CDR3 consists of 14 residues. The germline V gene encodes CDR1 MNHNY and CDR2 SVGAGI (reference sequence). V lost 5 bases and J 0 bases, leaving 10 bases between the germline ends. The CDR3 here is CASSRGPLNTEAFF. The CDR3 DNA is TGTGCCAGCAGTCGTGGGCCGCTGAACACTGAAGCTTTCTTT.

This clone was detected once. The rearrangement links TRBV6-5 to TRBJ2-5; D possibly corresponds to TRBD1 (6 bases). Looked up from germline, CDR1 is MNHEY and CDR2 is SVGAGI. The CDR3 runs 15 residues. V lost 7 bases and J 2 bases, leaving 17 bases between the germline ends. CDR3 sequence (DNA): TGTGCCAGCAAAATCCGGGACACCGAGCAAGAGACCCAGTACTTC. This encodes CASKIRDTEQETQYF.

The CDR3 DNA sequence: TGTGCCAGCTCACCATCGGGGGTTAGGTACACTGAAGCTTTCTTT. This codes for CASSPSGVRYTEAFF. V usage is TRBV18 and J usage is TRBJ1-1; maybe TRBD1 (5 bases). Germline V gene sequence: CDR1 KGHSH, CDR2 LQKENI. CDR3 length: 15 residues. With 2 bases removed from V and 3 bases from J, the gap between germline ends came to 13 bases.

The chain combines TRBV6-6 with TRBJ2-3; perhaps TRBD2 as D (5 bases). The V gene lost 6 bases and the J gene lost 0 bases, with 16 bases spanning the gap. CDR3 length equals 16 residues. Germline V gene lookup returns CDR1 MNHNY and CDR2 SVGAGI (reference sequence). CDR3 region: CASSPDSRRSTDTQYF. The CDR3 region has the DNA TGTGCCAGCAGCCCGGACTCCCGTCGTAGCACAGATACGCAGTATTTT.

V is TRBV7-3 and J is TRBJ2-3, with 7 bases fitting TRBD1. Germline V lookup: CDR1 SGHTA, CDR2 FQGTGA. Trimming at V came to 2 bases and at J to 4 bases, leaving 12 bases not matched to a gene. This CDR3 has 17 residues. Here the CDR3 DNA reads TGTGCCAGCAGCTTATTCGGCAGGGGGTCTGTGGCAGATACGCAGTATTTT. This gives the protein CASSLFGRGSVADTQYF. Supplemented by reference TRBV7-3 and TRBJ2-3, the full variable domain reads GAGVSQTPSNKVTEKGKYVELRCDPISGHTALYWYRQSLGQGPEFLIYFQGTGAADDSGLPNDRFFAVRPEGSVSTLKIQRTERGDSAVYLCASSLFGRGSVADTQYFGPGTRLTVL.

This chain connects TRBV7-8 to TRBJ1-3, with D perhaps matching TRBD1 (6 bases). This CDR3 contains 16 residues. CDR1 SGHVS and CDR2 FQNEAQ come from the germline V gene. Trimming cost V 6 bases and J 0 bases, with 15 bases left between them. CDR3 sequence (DNA): TGTGCCAGCAGTCCGACAGGTTTTCTCTCTGGAAACACCATATATTTT. Translating gives CASSPTGFLSGNTIYF.

The chain employs TRBV13 and TRBJ2-7; D is possibly TRBD1 (6 bases). This CDR3 is built from 14 residues. V lost 5 bases and J 4 bases, leaving 15 bases between the germline ends. From germline, CDR1 is PRHDT and CDR2 FYEKMQ (reference sequence). Here the CDR3 reads CASSPRTAGYEQYF. DNA for the CDR3: TGTGCCAGCAGCCCCCGGACAGCCGGTTACGAGCAGTACTTC.

The chain has TRBV6-5 and TRBJ2-1, with TRBD1 matching over 7 bases. Germline CDR1 reads MNHEY; CDR2 reads SVGAGI. The CDR3 extends over 15 amino acids. The junction had 7 bases not matched to a gene; V was cut back by 5 bases and J by 3 bases. The CDR3 sequence: CASSPGDRLYNEQFF. CDR3 in DNA: TGTGCCAGCAGTCCAGGGGACAGACTCTACAATGAGCAGTTCTTC.

This clone was seen only once. The chain is built from TRBV5-1 and TRBJ1-1, with TRBD1 identical over 9 bases. The V and J ends lost 0 bases and 5 bases, in that order; junction bases with no gene match: 2. Germline V CDR1 and CDR2: SGHRS, YFSETQ. The CDR3 sequence is 14 residues long. CDR3 DNA: TGCGCCAGCAGCTTGGGGACAGGGGTTACTGAAGCTTTCTTT. It codes for CASSLGTGVTEAFF.

The rearrangement uses TRBV13 and TRBJ2-1; 12 nucleotides line up with TRBD1. The length of the CDR3 is 15 residues. V lost 5 bases, J lost 6 bases, and 5 bases stayed unmatched. The V gene's germline CDR1 is PRHDT and CDR2 FYEKMQ (reference sequence). CDR3 loop: CASSRDRGPGNEQFF. CDR3 nucleotide sequence: TGTGCCAGCAGCCGGGACAGGGGGCCCGGCAATGAGCAGTTCTTC.

The V gene is TRBV16, the J gene TRBJ1-1; D gene uncertain. The CDR3 runs to 13 residues. CDR1 and CDR2 (germline): KGHSY, FQNENV. Trimming shortened V by 0 bases and J by 5 bases, and 7 bases separated the two germline ends. The CDR3: CASSQSLRTEAFF. The CDR3 DNA is TGTGCCAGCAGCCAATCGTTGAGGACTGAAGCTTTCTTT.